Each of the 31 T cell receptor beta chains below was sequenced from the same sample in a study of cytomegalovirus exposure and HLA in healthy donors. The study ran its PCR with 60 Vbeta and 13 Jbeta primers. The method was immunoSEQ multiplex PCR; TCRdb's version includes in-frame clones alone and lacks a portion of them. There are over 200,000 clones in the sample; about 72% occur only once, and 3.5% to 4% lies in the top ten. The sequencing sample was made of PBMCs. These receptor sequences come from a male donor in good health and CMV-seronegative.

V usage is TRBV27 and J usage is TRBJ1-2, with 9 nucleotides matching TRBD1. J was trimmed by 8 bases and V by 0 bases; bases with no gene match: 10. Germline V gene data show CDR1 as MNHEY and CDR2 as SMNVEV (reference sequence). There are 16 residues in the CDR3. CDR3 DNA: TGTGCCAGCAGTTTATCAGACAGGGGGGCGTATCTGGGCTACACCTTC. Its protein product is CASSLSDRGAYLGYTF.

The chain has TRBV9 and TRBJ2-3, with D possibly being TRBD2 (5 bases). The germline gives CDR1 SGDLS, CDR2 YYNGEE. V shed 2 bases and J shed 5 bases, with 9 bases lying between them. The CDR3 runs to 13 residues. The CDR3 nucleotides read TGTGCCAGCAGCGTCTCTCGGGGAGATACGCAGTATTTT. Encoded protein: CASSVSRGDTQYF.

The rearrangement links TRBV7-8 to TRBJ2-5; 9 bases line up with TRBD2. Trimming took 1 base from V and 11 from J; bases not matched to a gene: 8. Looked up from germline, CDR1 is SGHVS and CDR2 is FQNEAQ. This CDR3 contains 14 residues. The CDR3 region is CASSLVSGGMEQYF. The CDR3 DNA reads as TGTGCCAGCAGCTTAGTGAGCGGGGGGATGGAGCAGTACTTC.

The genes are TRBV28 and TRBJ1-2; 8 nucleotides agree with TRBD1. The CDR3 is 16 amino acids. Germline CDR1 MDHEN, CDR2 SYDVKM. Germline trimming cut 3 bases from V and 0 bases from J; bases unmatched to any gene: 6. The CDR3 spells CASSFGTGGPNYGYTF. CDR3 nucleotides: TGTGCCAGCAGTTTTGGTACAGGGGGACCTAACTATGGCTACACCTTC.

This clone was counted only a few times. CDR3 region: CASSQTSGRFYEQYF. The CDR3 DNA reads TGCGCCAGCAGCCAAACAAGCGGGAGGTTTTACGAGCAGTACTTC. The chain is built from TRBV4-1 and TRBJ2-7; 9 bases agree with TRBD2. This CDR3 region has 15 residues. CDR1 MGHRA and CDR2 YSYEKL come from the germline V gene. Trimming cost V 2 bases and J 4 bases; bases outside gene matches: 6.

Turning to this clone: The same CDR3 arises from other DNA sequences in this sample as well. V gene TRBV18 combines with J gene TRBJ1-5; 8 nucleotides match TRBD1. This CDR3 contains 14 residues. Per germline, CDR1 KGHSH and CDR2 LQKENI. J lost 7 bases, V lost 0 bases, and 2 bases had no gene match. CDR3 DNA: TGTGCCAGCTCACCACCAGGGACAGGCCAGCCCCAGCATTTT. It translates to CASSPPGTGQPQHF.

CDR3 region: CASSLEDLALGSPLHF. The CDR3, as DNA: TGTGCCAGCAGCTTGGAAGACCTAGCCCTGGGTTCACCCCTCCACTTT. V gene TRBV7-2 combines with J gene TRBJ1-6, with D unclear. This CDR3 comprises 16 residues. CDR1 and CDR2 (germline): SGHTA, FQGNSA. V was pared by 3 bases and J by 9 bases, with 18 bases between.

Regarding this clone: Germline is not matched at one junction end, which may reflect a read error. The chain links TRBV7-7 to TRBJ2-1; 7 bases agree with TRBD1. CDR1 is SSHAT and CDR2 is FNYEAQ in the germline V gene (reference sequence). The CDR3 runs 12 residues. The CDR3 spells CASSADRDVQFF. Written as DNA, the CDR3 is TGTGCTAGCAGCGCTGACAGGGACGTGCAGTTCTTC.

As to this clone: At one of its ends the junction is not consistent with the germline gene, which may arise from a read error. The chain carries TRBV14 and TRBJ2-5, with D possibly being TRBD2 (6 bases). Germline assignment: CDR1 SGHDN and CDR2 FVKESK. This CDR3 contains 17 residues. In DNA, the CDR3 is TGTGCCAGCAGCCAAGAGTTTCGGGGCGGGATTGTAGAGGCCCAGTACTTC. It yields the protein CASSQEFRGGIVEAQYF.

The table lists this clone with a few counts. The chain employs TRBV6-6 and TRBJ1-3; D unresolved. The CDR3 has 12 amino acids. Trimming shortened V by 6 bases and J by 8 bases, and 11 bases separated the two germline ends. CDR1 and CDR2 (germline): MNHNY, SVGAGI (reference sequence). CDR3: CASSPPEYTIYF. DNA for the CDR3: TGTGCCAGCAGCCCCCCCGAGTACACCATATATTTT.

The CDR3 DNA reads as TGTGCCACCAGCAGAGGACAGGGGGCGGGCTATGGCTACACCTTC. This codes for CATSRGQGAGYGYTF. The rearrangement uses TRBV15 and TRBJ1-2; 10 nucleotides agree with TRBD1. The germline V gene has CDR1 LNHNV and CDR2 YYDKDF (reference sequence). CDR3 length: 15 residues. V gave up 1 base and J gave up 4 bases; unmatched junction bases: 3.

V usage is TRBV7-8 and J usage is TRBJ2-3, with 7 bases lining up with TRBD2. Germline trimming cut 11 bases from V and 0 bases from J; bases unmatched to any gene: 5. The germline V gene has CDR1 SGHVS and CDR2 FQNEAQ. CDR3 length: 13 residues. The CDR3 is CAPLAASTDTQYF. The CDR3 nucleotides are TGTGCCCCCCTAGCGGCTAGCACAGATACGCAGTATTTT.

The CDR3 loop reads CASSRDRPTDTQYF. CDR3 sequence (DNA): TGCGCCAGCAGTCGAGACAGGCCCACAGATACGCAGTATTTT. V is TRBV5-1 and J is TRBJ2-3, with D maybe TRBD1 (6 bases). The CDR3 sequence is 14 residues long. Germline lookup yields CDR1 SGHRS and CDR2 YFSETQ. V lost 5 bases and J lost 2, with 12 bases in between.

The chain couples TRBV6-5 to TRBJ2-7; maybe TRBD2 (5 bases). This CDR3 contains 14 residues. Germline CDR1 is MNHEY and CDR2 is SVGAGI. The germline V and J ends were trimmed by 2 bases and 2 bases, with 10 bases remaining between them. CDR3 nucleotide sequence: TGTGCCAGCAGTTACGGTCGGGGAACCTACGAGCAGTACTTC. This translates into CASSYGRGTYEQYF.

Concerning this clone: The junction departs from germline at one end; a sequencing error may be responsible. Other nucleotide sequences from this sample produce the same CDR3. The gene calls are TRBV7-9 and TRBJ2-5, with 12 bases lining up with TRBD2. The CDR3 length is 16 residues. Looked up from germline, CDR1 is SEHNR and CDR2 is FQNEAQ (reference sequence). The CDR3 DNA follows: TGCGCCAGCAGCTTCCATGGACTAGCGGGAATGGAGACCCAGTACTTC. Protein sequence: CASSFHGLAGMETQYF.

The chain couples TRBV27 to TRBJ2-7, with TRBD2 matching over 11 bases. This CDR3 comprises 16 residues. Germline V gives CDR1 MNHEY, CDR2 SMNVEV (reference sequence). V gave up 6 bases and J gave up 2 bases; unmatched junction bases: 9. This CDR3 reads CASRLAGGPPAYEQYF. The CDR3 DNA follows: TGTGCCAGCAGGCTAGCGGGAGGCCCTCCCGCCTACGAGCAGTACTTC.

The chain combines TRBV9 with TRBJ1-2; D possibly corresponds to TRBD1 (5 bases). Germline lookup yields CDR1 SGDLS and CDR2 YYNGEE. Deletions cut 4 bases from V and 4 bases from J, with 20 bases between. This CDR3 contains 16 residues. In DNA, the CDR3 is TGTGCCAGCAGCCTCTCCGGGGGGACCCAAATCTATGGCTACACCTTC. Amino acid sequence: CASSLSGGTQIYGYTF.

The rearrangement links TRBV6-5 to TRBJ2-1, with 7 bases that match TRBD1. Germline V gives CDR1 MNHEY, CDR2 SVGAGI. The CDR3 runs to 13 residues. With V trimmed by 5 bases and J by 9 bases, 7 bases remained unmatched. The CDR3 reads CASSRNRGSEQFF. The CDR3 DNA reads as TGTGCCAGCAGTCGAAACAGGGGATCTGAGCAGTTCTTC.

This clone was observed once. CDR3 residues: CAISGGSGRGYEQFF. CDR3 in DNA: TGTGCCATCAGTGGAGGAAGCGGGAGGGGATATGAGCAGTTCTTC. The gene calls are TRBV10-3 and TRBJ2-1; the match to TRBD2 covers 10 bases. Germline V CDR1 and CDR2: ENHRY, SYGVKD. The CDR3 runs 15 residues. Losses at the gene ends were 4 bases for V and 8 bases for J; bases not matched to a gene: 8.

This chain connects TRBV27 to TRBJ2-7, with TRBD2 matching 7 bases. V dropped 8 bases and J dropped 3; count of bases not matched to a gene: 7. The CDR3 totals 13 residues. Germline V gene sequence: CDR1 MNHEY, CDR2 SMNVEV (reference sequence). As DNA, the CDR3 is TGTGCCAGCGGAAACGGGGGGTTCTACGAGCAGTACTTC. It encodes CASGNGGFYEQYF.

This clone has just a few counts. V and J are TRBV5-5 and TRBJ1-1; the match to TRBD1 covers 7 bases. CDR3 size: 13 residues. The V segment lost 4 bases and the J segment 7 bases; nucleotides outside the gene matches: 7. Germline V lookup: CDR1 SGHKS, CDR2 YYEKEE (reference sequence). This CDR3 reads CASSLEWTGEAFF. Here the CDR3 DNA reads TGTGCCAGCAGCCTGGAGTGGACAGGTGAAGCTTTCTTT.

The chain employs TRBV7-9 and TRBJ2-6; D ambiguous. In germline, CDR1 is SEHNR, CDR2 FQNEAQ (reference sequence). The V gene lost 6 bases and the J gene lost 0 bases, with 12 bases spanning the gap. This CDR3 has 16 residues. CDR3 loop: CASSPNAGSGANVLTF. The CDR3 nucleotides are TGTGCCAGCAGTCCCAACGCCGGCTCTGGGGCCAACGTCCTGACTTTC.

The J gene is TRBJ2-7, the V gene TRBV5-4; 7 bases fit TRBD1. Unmatched junction bases numbered 6, after V lost 4 bases and J lost 2 bases. The CDR3 runs to 14 residues. Germline V gives CDR1 SGHNT, CDR2 YYREEE (reference sequence). CDR3 protein: CASSAWDSPYEQYF. The CDR3 nucleotides read TGTGCCAGCAGCGCCTGGGACAGCCCCTACGAGCAGTACTTC.

This clone was found a few times. The CDR3 DNA sequence: TGTGCCAGCAGTAGGGTCCAGGGGGCTAAACGGCAAGAGACCCAGTACTTC. Amino acids: CASSRVQGAKRQETQYF. The chain has TRBV5-6 and TRBJ2-5; 8 bases fit TRBD1. Trimming removed 5 bases from V and 2 bases from J; junction bases left unmatched: 14. The CDR3 consists of 17 residues. The germline gives CDR1 SGHDT, CDR2 YYEEEE. Using reference TRBV5-6 and TRBJ2-5 for the parts outside the CDR3, the full variable domain is DAGVTQSPTHLIKTRGQQVTLRCSPKSGHDTVSWYQQALGQGPQFIFQYYEEEERQRGNFPDRFSGHQFPNYSSELNVNALLLGDSALYLCASSRVQGAKRQETQYFGPGTRLLVL.

The CDR3 DNA reads as TGTGCCAGCAAATACAGGGGGCAGACCTACGAGCAGTACTTC. This gives the protein CASKYRGQTYEQYF. V gene TRBV28 combines with J gene TRBJ2-7, with 9 bases lining up with TRBD1. Germline V gene sequence: CDR1 MDHEN, CDR2 SYDVKM. The CDR3 contains 14 residues. V trimming: 7 bases; J trimming: 2 bases; junction bases outside the gene matches: 6.

As for this clone: The junction does not match germline at one end; this may be a read error. The sample carries other DNA sequences with the same CDR3. J is TRBJ1-5 and V is TRBV28, with TRBD1 as a possible D gene (5 bases). This CDR3 is built from 15 residues. CDR1 MDHEN and CDR2 SYDVKM come from the germline V gene. The CDR3 sequence is CASRRGRDGNQPQHF. The CDR3 coding sequence is TGTGCCAGCAGGAGAGGGAGGGACGGCAATCAGCCCCAGCACTTT. The entire variable domain, with the rest obtained from reference TRBV28 and TRBJ1-5, is as follows: DVKVTQSSRYLVKRTGEKVFLECVQDMDHENMFWYRQDPGLGLRLIYFSYDVKMKEKGDIPEGYSVSREKKERFSLILESASTNQTSMYLCASRRGRDGNQPQHFGDGTRLSIL.

The V and J genes are TRBV6-5 and TRBJ1-4; 7 bases match TRBD1. The germline V gene encodes CDR1 MNHEY and CDR2 SVGAGI. There are 15 residues in the CDR3. The trim removed 8 bases at V and 2 bases at J, leaving 8 bases unmatched. CDR3 sequence: CASALTGMTNEKLFF. The CDR3 DNA sequence: TGTGCCAGCGCCTTGACAGGGATGACTAATGAAAAACTGTTTTTT.

The table lists this clone with a few counts. This chain links TRBV6-1 with TRBJ2-7; TRBD2 matches at 7 bases. Germline V gives CDR1 MNHNS, CDR2 SASEGT. The CDR3 is made up of 13 amino acids. V gave up 11 bases and J gave up 0 bases; unmatched junction bases: 7. CDR3 loop: CAVASGDSYEQYF. As DNA, the CDR3 is TGTGCCGTAGCTAGCGGAGACTCCTACGAGCAGTACTTC.

The V gene is TRBV5-6, the J gene TRBJ2-2; 11 nucleotides agree with TRBD2. The CDR3 runs 16 residues. With V trimmed by 4 bases and J by 6 bases, 8 bases remained unmatched. Germline V gene sequence: CDR1 SGHDT, CDR2 YYEEEE. The CDR3 DNA sequence: TGTGCCAGCAGCCGAGAACTAGCGGGAGATTCCGGGGAGCTGTTTTTT. Encoded protein: CASSRELAGDSGELFF.

The V gene is TRBV28, the J gene TRBJ2-7; TRBD2 aligns across 11 bases. CDR3 length equals 14 residues. Germline CDR1 MDHEN, CDR2 SYDVKM. The junction had 5 bases not matched to a gene; V was cut back by 6 bases and J by 4 bases. DNA of the CDR3: TGTGCCAGCAGGCTAGCGGGAGGTAATTACGAGCAGTACTTC. It translates to CASRLAGGNYEQYF.

The chain employs TRBV6-6 and TRBJ1-1; 7 nucleotides match TRBD1. This CDR3 has 14 residues. The germline gives CDR1 MNHNY, CDR2 SVGAGI (reference sequence). The V and J ends lost 6 bases and 6 bases, in that order; junction bases with no gene match: 10. CDR3 DNA: TGTGCCAGCAGACAGGGGTCGCCAGGGGCTGAAGCTTTCTTT. As protein: CASRQGSPGAEAFF.